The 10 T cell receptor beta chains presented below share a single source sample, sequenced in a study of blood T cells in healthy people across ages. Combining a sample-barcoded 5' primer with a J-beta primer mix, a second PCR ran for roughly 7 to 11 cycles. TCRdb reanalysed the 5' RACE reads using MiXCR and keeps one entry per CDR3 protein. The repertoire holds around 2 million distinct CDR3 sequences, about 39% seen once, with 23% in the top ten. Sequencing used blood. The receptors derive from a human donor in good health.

Written as DNA, the CDR3 is TGCCGAGTAGCGGGGGGGCCACTAGAGACCCAGTACTTC. It is translated as CRVAGGPLETQYF. The chain couples TRBV20-1 to TRBJ2-5; TRBD2 matches 11 bases. This CDR3 spans 13 amino acids. The germline V gene has CDR1 DFQATT and CDR2 SNEGSKA (reference sequence).

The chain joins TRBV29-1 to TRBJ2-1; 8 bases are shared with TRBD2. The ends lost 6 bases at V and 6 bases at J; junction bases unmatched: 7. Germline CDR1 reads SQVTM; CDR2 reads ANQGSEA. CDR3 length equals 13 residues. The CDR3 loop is CSVERGSTNEQFF. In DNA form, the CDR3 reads TGCAGCGTCGAGCGGGGGTCAACCAATGAGCAGTTCTTC.

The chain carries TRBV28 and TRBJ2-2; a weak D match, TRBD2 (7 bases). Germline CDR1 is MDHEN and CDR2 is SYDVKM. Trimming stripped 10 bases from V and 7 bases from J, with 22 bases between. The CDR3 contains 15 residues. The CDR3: CATSPPGGEGGELFF. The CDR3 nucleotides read TGTGCCACCTCACCTCCGGGGGGCGAGGGCGGGGAGCTGTTTTTT.

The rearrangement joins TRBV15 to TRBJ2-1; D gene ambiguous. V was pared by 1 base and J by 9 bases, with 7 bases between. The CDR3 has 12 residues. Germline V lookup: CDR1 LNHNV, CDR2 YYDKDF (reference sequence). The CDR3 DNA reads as TGTGCCACCAGCAGAGTTGCTGCTGAGCAGTTCTTC. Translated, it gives CATSRVAAEQFF. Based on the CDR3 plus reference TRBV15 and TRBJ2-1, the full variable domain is DAMVIQNPRYQVTQFGKPVTLSCSQTLNHNVMYWYQQKSSQAPKLLFHYYDKDFNNEADTPDNFQSRRPNTSFCFLDIRSPGLGDTAMYLCATSRVAAEQFFGPGTRLTVL.

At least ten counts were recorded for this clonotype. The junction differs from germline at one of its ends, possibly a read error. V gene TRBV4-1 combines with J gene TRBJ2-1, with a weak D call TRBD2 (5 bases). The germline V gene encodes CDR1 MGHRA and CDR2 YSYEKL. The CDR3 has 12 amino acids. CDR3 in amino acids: CASSQTGNEQFF. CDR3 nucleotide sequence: TGTGCCAGCAGTCAAACGGGGAATGAGCAGTTCTTC.

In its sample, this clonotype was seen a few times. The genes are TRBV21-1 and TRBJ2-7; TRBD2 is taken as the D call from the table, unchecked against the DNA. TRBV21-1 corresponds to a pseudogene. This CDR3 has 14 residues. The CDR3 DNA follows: TGTGCCAGCAGCAAAGAAGGCCCGTCCTACGAGCAGTACTTC. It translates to CASSKEGPSYEQYF.

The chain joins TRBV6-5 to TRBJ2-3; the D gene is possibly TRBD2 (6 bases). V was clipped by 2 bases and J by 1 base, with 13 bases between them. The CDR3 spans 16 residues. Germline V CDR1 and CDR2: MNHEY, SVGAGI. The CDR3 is CASSYPGLGRTDTQYF. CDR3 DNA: TGTGCCAGCAGTTACCCGGGACTGGGACGCACAGATACGCAGTATTTT.

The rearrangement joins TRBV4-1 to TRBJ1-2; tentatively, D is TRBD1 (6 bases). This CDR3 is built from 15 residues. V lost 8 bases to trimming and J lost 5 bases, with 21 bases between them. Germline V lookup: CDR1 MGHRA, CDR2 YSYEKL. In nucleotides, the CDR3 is TGCGCCAGCCTTCGAGAGGGCAGGGGCAGTTATGGCTACACCTTC. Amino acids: CASLREGRGSYGYTF.

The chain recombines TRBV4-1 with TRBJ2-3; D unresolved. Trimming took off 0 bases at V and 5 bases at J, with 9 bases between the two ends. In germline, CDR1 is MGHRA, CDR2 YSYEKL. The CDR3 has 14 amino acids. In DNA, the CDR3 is TGCGCCAGCAGCCAAGAATACTTGGAAGATACGCAGTATTTT. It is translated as CASSQEYLEDTQYF.

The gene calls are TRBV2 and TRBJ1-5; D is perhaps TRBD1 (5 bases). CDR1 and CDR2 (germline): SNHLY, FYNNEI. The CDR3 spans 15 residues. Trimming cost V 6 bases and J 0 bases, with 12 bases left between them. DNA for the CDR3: TGTGCCAGCAGCCGGGACGGCCATAGCAATCAGCCCCAGCATTTT. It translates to CASSRDGHSNQPQHF.